A selection of T cell receptor beta chains follows, all from one sample in a study of response to subunit inactivated influenza vaccine. TCRdb fed the RT-PCR reads into MiXCR, producing one record per CDR3 protein. The sample records around 160,000 distinct CDR3 sequences, approximately 10% being singletons. This specimen consisted of non-naive T cells sorted from PBMCs, obtained more than 35 days after vaccination. These receptors all come from a man in his forties or fifties who received an inactivated influenza vaccine. Both conserved end residues are part of each CDR3. A D gene is named only where the DNA matches it firmly. Rows give clone size only sometimes, using once, few, many, or a class for an expanded clone.

TRBD2 NA TRBJ2-1 TRBV9 TGTGCCAGCAGCGGACCGGGACTAAAGAACAATGTGCAGTTCTTC CASSGPGLKNNVQFF
TRBD2 few TRBJ2-5 TRBV20-1 TGCAGTGCTAGAGATGCGGGGGGGCCAGAGACCCAGTACTTC CSARDAGGPETQYF
NA NA TRBJ2-5 TRBV5-1 TGCGCCAGCAGCTCGGGACCGGCGGAGGCCCAAGAGACCCAGTACTTC CASSSGPAEAQETQYF
NA few TRBJ1-2 TRBV7-9 TGTGCCAGCAGCTTAGCGGCCGCGGATGGCTACACCTTC CASSLAAADGYTF
NA many TRBJ1-1 TRBV20-1 TGCAGTGCTAGTCCAGGTTCCACTGAAGCTTTCTTT CSASPGSTEAFF
TRBD2 few TRBJ2-3 TRBV7-6 TGTGCCAGCAGCTTAGCGGTTAGGCTAGCGGGAGCAGATACGCAGTATTTT CASSLAVRLAGADTQYF
TRBD1 NA TRBJ1-6 TRBV11-1 TGTGCCAGCAGCTTATTACAGGGGGTGAGATCACCCCTCCACTTT CASSLLQGVRSPLHF
NA few TRBJ2-1 TRBV20-1 TGCAGTGCTAGAGATACTAGCCGCAATGAGCAGTTCTTC CSARDTSRNEQFF
TRBD1 many TRBJ1-2 TRBV28 TGTGCCAGCAGAAGACAGGGGAACTATGGCTACACCTTC CASRRQGNYGYTF
NA few TRBJ1-5 TRBV20-1 TGCAGTGCTATAAGGGGGGGAAATCAGCCCCAGCATTTT CSAIRGGNQPQHF
NA many TRBJ2-3 TRBV29-1 TGCAGCGTTATGCCCGCAGATACGCAGTATTTT CSVMPADTQYF
TRBD1 few TRBJ2-2 TRBV2 TGTGCCAGCAGGAAGACAGGGCTCGCGAACACCGGGGAGCTGTTTTTT CASRKTGLANTGELFF
TRBD1 NA TRBJ1-5 TRBV7-8 TGTGCCAGCAGCTTAGGCACAGGGGGTACAAATCAGCCCCAGCATTTT CASSLGTGGTNQPQHF
NA many TRBJ1-2 TRBV29-1 TGCAGCGTTGGAGCTCTCGGAAACTATGGCTACACCTTC CSVGALGNYGYTF
NA NA TRBJ2-3 TRBV28 TGTGCCAGCAGGGGGGACTGGAGAACTAGCACAGATACGCAGTATTTT CASRGDWRTSTDTQYF
NA many TRBJ2-2 TRBV7-9 TGTGCCAGCAGCTTAAGTCCAGTCTGGACCGGGGAGCTGTTTTTT CASSLSPVWTGELFF
NA many TRBJ2-5 TRBV10-1 TGCGCCAGCAGTGTGACTAGGGGAGAGACCCAGTACTTC CASSVTRGETQYF
TRBD1 many TRBJ2-7 TRBV3-1 TGTGCCAGCAGCGACGCAGGGGGCTACGAGCAGTACTTC CASSDAGGYEQYF
NA many TRBJ2-3 TRBV10-3 TGTGCCATCGGAGCACCAGCAGATACGCAGTATTTT CAIGAPADTQYF
TRBD2 many TRBJ2-3 TRBV7-8 TGTGCCAGCAGCTTAACTAGCGGGATACGCACAGATACGCAGTATTTT CASSLTSGIRTDTQYF
NA many TRBJ1-1 TRBV4-2 TGTGCCAGCAGCCAAGCGGGGGTGAACACTGAAGCTTTCTTT CASSQAGVNTEAFF
NA few TRBJ2-3 TRBV7-6 TGTGCCAGCAGCTTAAGGGTCGGGCCCGGCGATACGCAGTATTTT CASSLRVGPGDTQYF
NA many TRBJ1-3 TRBV5-1 TGCGCCAGCAGCTATCAAGAAGCCTACTCTGGAAACACCATATATTTT CASSYQEAYSGNTIYF
NA few TRBJ2-5 TRBV6-2/TRBV6-3 TGTGCCAGCAGACACAGGGTAACCCAGTACTTC CASRHRVTQYF
NA many TRBJ2-1 TRBV12-3/TRBV12-4 TGTGCCAGCAACAAACTTGGGGGCGTAGGGTTCTTC CASNKLGGVGFF
NA NA TRBJ1-5 TRBV11-2 TGTGCCATCTCCCCCGGTCGCAATCAGCCCCAGCATTTT CAISPGRNQPQHF
TRBD2 NA TRBJ2-1 TRBV6-5 TGTGCCAGCAGTTCCCCGGGACTAGCGTGGTTCTTC CASSSPGLAWFF
NA NA TRBJ2-7 TRBV10-2 TGCGCCAGCAGCCTCGGGGCAGGCGAATCCTACGAGCAGTACTTC CASSLGAGESYEQYF
TRBD1 few TRBJ2-2 TRBV10-3 TGTGCCATCAGCATTGACAGGGGTACCGGGGAGCTGTTTTTT CAISIDRGTGELFF
TRBD2 NA TRBJ2-3 TRBV5-4 TGTGCCAGCAGCTTACTAGCGGGATTGACAGATACGCAGTATTTT CASSLLAGLTDTQYF
NA many TRBJ1-5 TRBV5-1 TGCGCCAGCAGCTTGGACTCTTATAGCAATCAGCCCCAGCATTTT CASSLDSYSNQPQHF
TRBD2 NA TRBJ2-1 TRBV6-2/TRBV6-3 TGTGCCAGCATGGCCATAGGGACTACTATATACAATGAGCAGTTCTTC CASMAIGTTIYNEQFF
TRBD1 NA TRBJ2-2 TRBV6-1 TGTGCCAGCAGACCAGGGACAGGGGGAAACACCGGGGAGCTGTTTTTT CASRPGTGGNTGELFF
NA once TRBJ2-3 TRBV6-5 TGTGCCAGCAGTTACTCCCGGTTTGGGGAGGCAGGCGTTGATACGCAGTATTTT CASSYSRFGEAGVDTQYF
TRBD2 NA TRBJ2-7 TRBV12-3/TRBV12-4 TGTGCCAGCAGTTTCGGGACTAGCGGGGATGGTTACGAGCAGTACTTC CASSFGTSGDGYEQYF
NA NA TRBJ2-3 TRBV7-2 TGTGCCAGCAGCTTCCAGCAGCAAGATACGCAGTATTTT CASSFQQQDTQYF
NA few TRBJ2-2 TRBV4-3 TGCGCCAGCAGCCAAGGGGGGGCGCTGCCCGGGGAGCTGTTTTTT CASSQGGALPGELFF
NA many TRBJ1-2 TRBV5-1 TGCGCCAGCAAGGCAGGGAACTATGGCTACACCTTC CASKAGNYGYTF
NA many TRBJ2-1 TRBV4-2 TGTGCCAGCAGCCCCCAAACAGGACGTTCCTACAATGAGCAGTTCTTC CASSPQTGRSYNEQFF
TRBD1 many TRBJ2-1 TRBV20-1 TGCAGTGCCGTGGACAGGGGATCCTACAATGAGCAGTTCTTC CSAVDRGSYNEQFF
TRBD1 few TRBJ2-4 TRBV20-1 TGCAGTGCTAGAGACTTACAGGGGCCCACGTTAGCCAAAAACATTCAGTACTTC CSARDLQGPTLAKNIQYF
NA few TRBJ2-3 TRBV11-1 TGTGCCAGCAGCTCAATCAGGGGGGCAGGGGATACCGCAGATACGCAGTATTTT CASSSIRGAGDTADTQYF
TRBD1 few TRBJ1-5 TRBV28 TGTGCCAGCAGTTCGACAGGGGGAGGCGGCAATCAGCCCCAGCATTTT CASSSTGGGGNQPQHF
NA few TRBJ1-2 TRBV6-2/TRBV6-3 TGTGCCAGCAGTTACGGGTACGTCGGAGGCTACACCTTC CASSYGYVGGYTF
TRBD1 few TRBJ1-6 TRBV25-1 TGTGCCAGCAGTGTAGGGACAGATAATTCACCCCTCCACTTT CASSVGTDNSPLHF
NA NA TRBJ2-2 TRBV20-1 TGCAGTGCTAGAGACGGGAACACCGGGGAGCTGTTTTTT CSARDGNTGELFF
TRBD2 NA TRBJ2-7 TRBV20-1 TGCAGTGCTAGAGATGGGACTAGCTTGTACGAGCAGTACTTC CSARDGTSLYEQYF
NA NA TRBJ2-3 TRBV30 TGTGCCTGGCGAACGGGGGGCGGCACAGATACGCAGTATTTT CAWRTGGGTDTQYF
NA few TRBJ1-2 TRBV25-1 TGTGCCAGCAGTGAACACAGGGACTATGGCTACACCTTC CASSEHRDYGYTF
NA many TRBJ2-2 TRBV7-9 TGTGCCAGCAGCTTTCCGGGGGCCGACACCGGGGAGCTGTTTTTT CASSFPGADTGELFF